What follows are 26 T cell receptor beta chains derived from one specimen sequenced in a study of blood T cell repertoires in COVID-19. The repertoire was sequenced with immunoSEQ multiplex PCR; TCRdb's copy has only in-frame clones and lacks some. The sample lists about 100,000 clones; roughly 80% were seen once. Sequencing was done on a sample of peripheral blood. These receptors came from a man aged 55 to 69 with acute or convalescent COVID-19.

This sequence joins TRBV3-1 (or the pseudogene TRBV3-2) and TRBJ2-7, with 9 bases identical to TRBD2. This CDR3 spans 16 amino acids. The germline CDR1 and CDR2 sequences are LGHDT and YNNKEL (reference sequence). V dropped 0 bases and J dropped 3; count of bases not matched to a gene: 6. CDR3 coding DNA: TGTGCCAGCAGCCAAGAAGGGCGAGCGGGGGGCTACGAGCAGTACTTC. Translated, it gives CASSQEGRAGGYEQYF.

This chain uses TRBV7-9 with TRBJ1-2; 10 bases map to TRBD1. The CDR3 contains 17 residues. Germline CDR1 is SEHNR and CDR2 is FQNEAQ (reference sequence). Germline trimming cut 5 bases from V and 6 bases from J; bases unmatched to any gene: 15. The CDR3 sequence is CASSPGDRGRRANGYTF. The DNA for the CDR3 is TGTGCCAGCAGCCCCGGGGACAGGGGACGCAGGGCTAATGGCTACACCTTC.

This chain links TRBV2 with TRBJ1-4; possibly TRBD1 for D (5 bases). The germline gives CDR1 SNHLY, CDR2 FYNNEI. CDR3 size: 15 residues. V gave up 6 bases and J gave up 3 bases, with 14 bases separating them. CDR3 bases: TGTGCCAGCAGAACCCGCAGGGTAGCTAATGAAAAACTGTTTTTT. Translation: CASRTRRVANEKLFF.

The genes are TRBV28 and TRBJ1-5; D call uncertain. The CDR3 has 15 residues. V was cut by 1 base and J by 1 base, with 8 bases left in between. Germline CDR1 MDHEN, CDR2 SYDVKM. In DNA form, the CDR3 reads TGTGCCAGCAGTTTATCGTTTCAGAGCAATCAGCCCCAGCATTTT. Its translation is CASSLSFQSNQPQHF.

A single count supports this clone. The genes are TRBV7-9 and TRBJ1-2, with a tentative D call TRBD1 (5 bases). CDR1 and CDR2 from the germline V gene are SEHNR and FQNEAQ (reference sequence). The CDR3 is 14 residues long. V lost 10 bases and J 2 bases, leaving 17 bases between the germline ends. CDR3: CAILATDINYGYTF. The CDR3 DNA reads TGTGCCATCCTAGCGACGGACATAAACTATGGCTACACCTTC. Full variable domain (rest looked up from reference TRBV7-9 and TRBJ1-2): DTGVSQNPRHKITKRGQNVTFRCDPISEHNRLYWYRQTLGQGPEFLTYFQNEAQLEKSRLLSDRFSAERPKGSFSTLEIQRTEQGDSAMYLCAILATDINYGYTFGSGTRLTVV.

The chain joins TRBV29-1 to TRBJ2-3; TRBD2 matches 11 bases. Unmatched junction bases numbered 6, after V lost 4 bases and J lost 0 bases. The CDR3 sequence is 16 residues long. Germline V gene lookup returns CDR1 SQVTM and CDR2 ANQGSEA. Written as DNA, the CDR3 is TGCAGCGTTGCTTCCCCTAGCGGGGGGAGCACAGATACGCAGTATTTT. Amino acid sequence: CSVASPSGGSTDTQYF.

Only a few counts were recorded for this clone. The chain links TRBV6-7 to TRBJ2-7, with 10 bases identical to TRBD2. TRBV6-7 is recorded as an ORF, its role being uncertain. Germline trimming cut 2 bases from V and 2 bases from J; bases unmatched to any gene: 12. The CDR3 spans 18 residues. Here the CDR3 DNA reads TGTGCCAGCAGTTACGGGACCCTAGCGGGAGTAGACCCCTACGAGCAGTACTTC. It codes for CASSYGTLAGVDPYEQYF.

The chain links TRBV19 to TRBJ1-5, with 12 bases identical to TRBD1. With 3 bases clipped from V and 14 bases from J, the junction kept 11 bases outside the gene matches. Germline V CDR1 and CDR2: LNHDA, SQIVND (reference sequence). CDR3 length: 15 amino acids. The CDR3 nucleotides are TGTGCCAGTAGTATGCCCGGGACAGGGGGCGTGACAAAGCATTTT. Translating gives CASSMPGTGGVTKHF. The entire variable domain, with the rest obtained from reference TRBV19 and TRBJ1-5, is as follows: DGGITQSPKYLFRKEGQNVTLSCEQNLNHDAMYWYRQDPGQGLRLIYYSQIVNDFQKGDIAEGYSVSREKKESFPLTVTSAQKNPTAFYLCASSMPGTGGVTKHFGDGTRLSIL.

V usage is TRBV9 and J usage is TRBJ2-7; 12 bases align to TRBD2. V shed 4 bases, J shed 3 bases, and the junction held 5 bases outside the gene matches. The CDR3 totals 15 residues. Germline values: CDR1 SGDLS, CDR2 YYNGEE. This CDR3 is CASSTGTSGYYEQYF. The CDR3 DNA reads TGTGCCAGCAGCACTGGGACTAGCGGGTACTACGAGCAGTACTTC.

The table lists this clone with a few counts. This chain uses TRBV5-6 with TRBJ2-7, with 9 bases matching TRBD1. After removal of 5 bases from V and 6 bases from J, the junction contained 9 bases not matched to a gene. This CDR3 is built from 14 residues. Germline V CDR1 and CDR2: SGHDT, YYEEEE. DNA for the CDR3: TGTGCCAGCAGTTGGGACAGGGTTACCGCCGAGCAGTACTTC. Its protein product is CASSWDRVTAEQYF.

This clone was found once. The chain combines TRBV10-1 with TRBJ1-1; 7 bases fit TRBD1. CDR3 length equals 14 residues. Germline V gene lookup returns CDR1 WNHNN and CDR2 SYGVQD (reference sequence). The J segment lost 0 bases and the V segment lost 4 bases, leaving 2 bases of the junction unmatched. DNA of the CDR3: TGCGCCAGCAGTGCGGGACAGATGAACACTGAAGCTTTCTTT. It yields the protein CASSAGQMNTEAFF.

The chain employs TRBV6-5 and TRBJ2-5; possibly TRBD2 for D (6 bases). Germline V gene lookup returns CDR1 MNHEY and CDR2 SVGAGI. This CDR3 region has 13 residues. Trimming left V 9 bases short and J 4 bases short, with 15 bases between. CDR3 nucleotides: TGTGCCAGTCAGAAGACTAGAATAGAGACCCAGTACTTC. Protein: CASQKTRIETQYF.

The V gene is TRBV5-1, the J gene TRBJ1-2; 7 nucleotides agree with TRBD1. This CDR3 has 15 amino acids. The V and J ends lost 2 bases and 4 bases, in that order; junction bases with no gene match: 8. Looked up from germline, CDR1 is SGHRS and CDR2 is YFSETQ. The CDR3 DNA follows: TGCGCCAGCAGCTTTCAGGGGGGCCAACTCTATGGCTACACCTTC. It encodes CASSFQGGQLYGYTF.

The chain combines TRBV2 with TRBJ1-5; TRBD1 might be the D (5 bases). Per the germline V gene, CDR1 is SNHLY and CDR2 is FYNNEI. CDR3 length: 14 amino acids. The V end was cut by 3 bases, the J end by 7 bases, with 13 bases between. CDR3 DNA sequence: TGTGCCAGCAGTGACGGGGGGTTTCGACAGCCCCAGCATTTT. Translation gives CASSDGGFRQPQHF.

V is TRBV19 and J is TRBJ1-5; D is undetermined. Germline CDR1 reads LNHDA; CDR2 reads SQIVND (reference sequence). Trimming removed 5 bases at V and 4 bases at J, with 18 bases between. This CDR3 comprises 16 residues. As DNA, the CDR3 is TGTGCCAGTAGTTGGGCGGGTCCAAACTTGAATCAGCCCCAGCATTTT. Translating gives CASSWAGPNLNQPQHF.

The count of this clone is one. The chain's CDR3 is CASCPSLSGNTIYF. For the CDR3, the DNA is TGTGCCAGCTGTCCGTCACTCTCTGGAAACACCATATATTTT. V usage is TRBV2 and J usage is TRBJ1-3; the D is unclear. V was shortened by 8 bases and J by 0 bases, with 11 bases between the two germline ends. This CDR3 has 14 residues. The germline gives CDR1 SNHLY, CDR2 FYNNEI.

This rearrangement joins TRBV7-3 to TRBJ1-1, with D possibly being TRBD1 (6 bases). V dropped 5 bases and J dropped 2 bases, with 12 bases sitting between them. The CDR3 sequence is 14 residues long. Germline V gene lookup returns CDR1 SGHTA and CDR2 FQGTGA. This chain's CDR3 is CASSPTGINTEAFF. The CDR3 DNA sequence: TGTGCCAGCAGCCCAACAGGGATCAACACTGAAGCTTTCTTT.

The chain combines TRBV19 with TRBJ2-5; 7 bases are a match to TRBD1. The germline gives CDR1 LNHDA, CDR2 SQIVND (reference sequence). This CDR3 has 13 residues. The ends lost 4 bases at V and 7 bases at J; junction bases unmatched: 6. CDR3 in amino acids: CASSTNRGRTQYF. CDR3 DNA: TGTGCCAGTAGTACCAACAGGGGCCGGACCCAGTACTTC. Drawing the rest from reference TRBV19 and TRBJ2-5, the complete variable domain is DGGITQSPKYLFRKEGQNVTLSCEQNLNHDAMYWYRQDPGQGLRLIYYSQIVNDFQKGDIAEGYSVSREKKESFPLTVTSAQKNPTAFYLCASSTNRGRTQYFGPGTRLLVL.

The V call is TRBV11-2, the J call TRBJ2-7, with 7 bases identical to TRBD1. J was trimmed by 1 base and V by 1 base; bases with no gene match: 7. Germline CDR1 reads SGHAT; CDR2 reads FQNNGV. The length of the CDR3 is 16 residues. The CDR3 region has the DNA TGTGCCAGCAGCTTAGGGGACAGTTTGTTTTCCTACGAGCAGTACTTC. Translation: CASSLGDSLFSYEQYF.

This clone was detected only a few times. The chain joins TRBV11-2 to TRBJ1-5; 12 bases fit TRBD1. The CDR3 extends over 15 amino acids. The V and J ends lost 3 bases and 7 bases, in that order; junction bases with no gene match: 4. Germline V gene sequence: CDR1 SGHAT, CDR2 FQNNGV. CDR3 sequence reads: CASSFGTGGLQPQHF. The CDR3 DNA reads as TGTGCCAGCAGCTTTGGGACAGGGGGCTTGCAGCCCCAGCATTTT.

The rearrangement uses TRBV7-3 and TRBJ1-2; D uncertain. The V and J ends lost 5 bases and 3 bases respectively, with 10 bases between them. Germline CDR1 and CDR2: SGHTA and FQGTGA. This CDR3 comprises 13 residues. CDR3 protein: CASSDYGYYGYTF. The CDR3 DNA reads as TGTGCCAGCAGCGACTATGGGTACTATGGCTACACCTTC.

V and J are TRBV11-3 and TRBJ1-1; D gene ambiguous. V dropped 5 bases and J dropped 1 base, with 11 bases sitting between them. Germline V gene data show CDR1 as SGHNT and CDR2 as YENEEA. CDR3 length equals 14 residues. The CDR3 DNA is TGTGCCAGCAGCAATGCACGGAGGAACACTGAAGCTTTCTTT. Translation gives CASSNARRNTEAFF.

The chain joins TRBV6-6 to TRBJ2-2; 8 bases agree with TRBD1. Germline loops: CDR1 MNHNY, CDR2 SVGAGI (reference sequence). This CDR3 has 16 residues. The V and J ends lost 5 bases and 4 bases, in that order; junction bases with no gene match: 9. The CDR3 here is CASSPGQGVGTGELFF. DNA for the CDR3: TGTGCCAGCAGTCCCGGACAGGGCGTCGGCACCGGGGAGCTGTTTTTT.

The rearrangement links TRBV11-3 to TRBJ2-3, with 14 bases aligning to TRBD2. The CDR3 has 17 amino acids. The junction had 10 bases not matched to a gene; V was cut back by 4 bases and J by 7 bases. The germline gives CDR1 SGHNT, CDR2 YENEEA. For the CDR3, the DNA is TGTGCCAGCAGCTCCACCGGGACTAGCGGGGGATTCTATACGCAGTATTTT. This encodes CASSSTGTSGGFYTQYF.

A few counts support this clone. The V call is TRBV7-8, the J call TRBJ1-5; a possible D gene is TRBD1 (5 bases). Trimming removed 5 bases from V and 0 bases from J, with 11 bases in between. The CDR3 runs to 15 residues. Germline-derived CDR1 and CDR2 are SGHVS and FQNEAQ. Here the CDR3 DNA reads TGTGCCAGCAGCGCCGACAGCTATAGCAATCAGCCCCAGCATTTT. Translation gives CASSADSYSNQPQHF.

Only one count was recorded for this clone. This chain connects TRBV28 to TRBJ1-2; maybe TRBD1 (6 bases). Germline values: CDR1 MDHEN, CDR2 SYDVKM. The CDR3 is 12 residues long. Trimming pared 7 bases from V and 6 bases from J, leaving 12 bases between. CDR3 sequence (DNA): TGTGCCAGCAAAACAGGGTCGGATGGCTACACCTTC. This sequence encodes CASKTGSDGYTF.